This entry concerns a single T cell receptor (beta chain). This clone came up once. The specificity of this receptor is unknown. No clone much larger than this one lies a single base away; base qualities are absent. Whole blood was collected in K2EDTA tubes by collaborating institutions according to the institutions' own protocols. For TCRbeta analysis, collaborators shipped samples as frozen whole blood, isolated PBMCs, or DNA extracted from either of those sample types. The immunoSEQ Assay, a bias-controlled multiplex PCR, was used to amplify TCRbeta CDR3 regions from genomic DNA. Concerning the study's data processing: The number of nucleated cells in each sample was estimated from the amplification of reference gene primers within the assay. Sequence reads were collapsed and filtered to measure the absolute abundance of every unique TCRbeta CDR3 rearrangement. Productive Simpson clonality was computed per sample as the square root of Simpson's diversity index over productive rearrangements. TCRdb took over this immuneACCESS table, retaining in-frame rearrangements with V and J assigned. Such tables are incomplete; in checked studies, under half of the missing clones stem from an unresolved V gene, and the remainder is unexplained. The V and J calls and the clone size are those of that table, but D and trimming were determined from the DNA. The sample table contains around 100,000 clones; only one count was recorded for about 90% of them. The top ten clonotypes cover approximately 3.4% of the sample.

This record belongs to a study of blood T cell repertoires in COVID-19 (dated by TCRdb to 2018 to 2021). In terms of the full investigation: Samples covering the acute and convalescent phases of COVID-19 were provided by collaborators in the United States, Italy and Spain. The material from the prospective study consisted of cDNA or gDNA derived from T cells, B-cell-depleted T cells, or PBMCs. Subjects who had been exposed to COVID-19, were actively infected with it, or had recovered from it provided the deeply sampled blood TCRbeta repertoires that made up the dataset. The repertoires were released in a freely available public database meant as a resource for research on the immune response to SARS-CoV-2. The samples were drawn from the first 160 participants of the ongoing ImmuneRACE study and from 1,254 subjects provided by 6 global collaborators. Sample metadata almost always included a de-identified subject ID, COVID-19 status, age in years and sex. Where available, HLA class I and class II types were taken from metadata supplied by the sample provider and were not determined by assay-based typing.

Points the paper makes about the study in general: How much clinical and demographic metadata was included differed by source and by participant, and the metadata was provided uncurated.

The germline V gene gives CDR1 as KGHSH and CDR2 as LQKENI. The CDR3, cysteine through phenylalanine, is 14 amino acids long. The only DNA kept is the CDR3, 42 bases in frame from the first base. V is reduced by 4 bases and J by 4 bases, leaving a spacing of 11 bases between them. This TCR was sampled from a woman aged 55-70 years with acute or convalescent COVID-19. Specimen: peripheral blood. This receptor chain uses TRBV18 and TRBJ1-5; TRBD1 might be the D gene, on 6 matching bases. The DNA sequence is given as TGTGCCAGCTCACTCTACAGGGTGAATCAGCCCCAGCATTTT. This is translated as CASSLYRVNQPQHF.